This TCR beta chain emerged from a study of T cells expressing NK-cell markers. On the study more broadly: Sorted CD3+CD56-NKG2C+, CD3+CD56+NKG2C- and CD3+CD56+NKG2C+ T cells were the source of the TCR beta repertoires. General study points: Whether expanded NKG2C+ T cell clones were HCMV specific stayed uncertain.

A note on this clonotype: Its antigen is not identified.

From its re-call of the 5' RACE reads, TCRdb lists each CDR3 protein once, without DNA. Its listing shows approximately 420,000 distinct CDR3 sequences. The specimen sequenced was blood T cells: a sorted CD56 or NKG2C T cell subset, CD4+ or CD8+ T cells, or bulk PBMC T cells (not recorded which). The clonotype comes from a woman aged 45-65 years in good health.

Here the CDR3 reads CASFRGRHTDTQYF. This chain uses TRBV5-6 with TRBJ2-3; no DNA is available, so the TRBD1 call from TCRdb remains unchecked. CDR1 and CDR2 from the germline V gene are SGHDT and YYEEEE. The CDR3 totals 14 residues. The full variable domain, with the rest looked up from reference TRBV5-6 and TRBJ2-3, is DAGVTQSPTHLIKTRGQQVTLRCSPKSGHDTVSWYQQALGQGPQFIFQYYEEEERQRGNFPDRFSGHQFPNYSSELNVNALLLGDSALYLCASFRGRHTDTQYFGPGTRLTVL.